The rows below give T cell receptor beta chains drawn from one sample of a study of T cell responses to AZD1222 COVID-19 vaccine. The protocol was immunoSEQ multiplex PCR, while the TCRdb copy is restricted to in-frame clones and leaves out a portion. The sample shows about 120,000 clones, around 89% of them seen only once. Specimen: peripheral blood, collected on day 0 of AZD1222 vaccination. These receptors came from an adult in good health. CDR3s include the opening cysteine and the closing phenylalanine or tryptophan. D genes are given only for firm matches.

d_call	j_call	v_call	cdr3_nt	cdr3_aa
TRBD2	TRBJ2-3	TRBV5-4	TGTGCCAGCAGCCCCCGTGATAGCGGGAGGCGCACAGATACGCAGTATTTT	CASSPRDSGRRTDTQYF
.	TRBJ1-4	TRBV21-1	TGTGCCAGCAATACAACGGACAGGCAAGAACAAGAAATTAATGAAAAACTGTTTTTT	CASNTTDRQEQEINEKLFF
TRBD1	TRBJ1-5	TRBV6-5	TGTGCCAGCAGCGCGGACAGGGTTCCCTCGGTCCAGCATTTT	CASSADRVPSVQHF
.	TRBJ1-4	TRBV29-1	TGCAGCGTCACCAGGGACTCTAATGAAAAACTGTTTTTT	CSVTRDSNEKLFF
TRBD1	TRBJ1-5	TRBV7-8	TGTGCCAGCACCCGACTGGCCAGGGGGGGTCAGCCCCAGCATTTT	CASTRLARGGQPQHF
.	TRBJ1-2	TRBV7-2	TGTGCCAGCAGTGCAGGGCGGGATATCTATGGCTACACCTTC	CASSAGRDIYGYTF
.	TRBJ2-7	TRBV6-9	TGCGGGAAATGCGAGCAGTACTTC	CGKCEQYF
.	TRBJ2-6	TRBV19	TGTGCCACTAAGGACTGGAAAAGGGTGTCTGGGGCCAACGTCCTGACTTTC	CATKDWKRVSGANVLTF
.	TRBJ2-1	TRBV6-5	TGTGCCAGCAGACCCCAGGGAGACGACAATGAGCAGTTCTTC	CASRPQGDDNEQFF
.	TRBJ1-4	TRBV5-1	TGCGCCAGCAGCTTGGGGGCAGCAACTAATGAAAAACTGTTTTTT	CASSLGAATNEKLFF
.	TRBJ1-4	TRBV7-9	TGTGCCAGCAGCTTAGACAGGGCGCGTGAAAAACTGTTTTTT	CASSLDRAREKLFF
.	TRBJ2-3	TRBV27	TGTGCCAGCAGTTTAGGTTGGGGAAGGAAGACGGATACGCAGTATTTT	CASSLGWGRKTDTQYF
TRBD1	TRBJ2-2	TRBV7-2	TGTGCCAGCAGTTTCACAGGGGTTGGTACCGGGGAGCTGTTTTTT	CASSFTGVGTGELFF
.	TRBJ2-7	TRBV27	TGTGCCAGCAGTTTAACGGGGGTGCGCGGTCACGAGCAGTACTTC	CASSLTGVRGHEQYF
.	TRBJ2-7	TRBV10-3	TGTGCCATCAGTGAGGGATCCGTCTACGAGCAGTACTTC	CAISEGSVYEQYF
TRBD2	TRBJ2-3	TRBV24-1	TGTGCCACAGGCGGTAGGTCCGGGGGGATGAGCACAGATACGCAGTATTTT	CATGGRSGGMSTDTQYF
.	TRBJ1-5	TRBV5-6	TGTGCCAGCAGCTCAGGCTCCGATAGCAATCAGCCCCAGCATTTT	CASSSGSDSNQPQHF
.	TRBJ2-5	TRBV20-1	TGCAGTCGGGAGAAGGGAGAGACCCAGTACTTC	CSREKGETQYF
.	TRBJ2-3	TRBV5-4	TGTGCCAGCAGCTTGGGCTTTGGGGCTTCGAACACAGATACGCAGTATTTT	CASSLGFGASNTDTQYF
.	TRBJ1-6	TRBV27	TGTGCCAGCAGCAGGGCCTCCTCCTATAATTCACCCCTCCACTTT	CASSRASSYNSPLHF
TRBD1	TRBJ1-4	TRBV7-2	TGTGCCAGCAGCTCCCCAGACAGGGGGGATGAAAAACTGTTTTTT	CASSSPDRGDEKLFF
.	TRBJ2-1	TRBV27	TGTGCCAGCAGGGACTCAGCCGTTCAGTTCTTC	CASRDSAVQFF
TRBD1	TRBJ1-5	TRBV20-1	TGCAGTGCTAGTTCCCCCGGGGCAGGGGGCGATCAGCCCCAGCATTTT	CSASSPGAGGDQPQHF
TRBD1	TRBJ2-1	TRBV7-2	TGTGCCAGCAGCTGGCAGACAGGGCGACCTTTCCCGTTCTTC	CASSWQTGRPFPFF
.	TRBJ2-2	TRBV4-2	TGTGCCAGCAGCCAAATTGGGGGGTCGAACACCGGGGAGCTGTTTTTT	CASSQIGGSNTGELFF
.	TRBJ1-1	TRBV6-5	TGTGCCAGCACCAAGGGGGGAGAGAACACTGAAGCTTTCTTT	CASTKGGENTEAFF
.	TRBJ2-1	TRBV21-1	TGTGCCAGCAGGGATCCTATAGCGGGGGGGAGCTCCTACAATGAGCAGTTCTTC	CASRDPIAGGSSYNEQFF
.	TRBJ1-5	TRBV7-9	TGTGCCAGCAGCTTAGAGTCACATCAGCCCCAGCATTTT	CASSLESHQPQHF
.	TRBJ2-1	TRBV13	TGTGCCAGCAGCTTAGAAGGGTTGCCCTACAATGAGCAGTTCTTC	CASSLEGLPYNEQFF
.	TRBJ1-2	TRBV5-1	TGCGCCAGCAGCTTGGAGCCAGGGGCGTATGGCTACACCTTC	CASSLEPGAYGYTF
TRBD2	TRBJ2-7	TRBV13	TGTGCCAGCAGCCCCAGACTAGCGGGGGGGGAAGACTCCTACGAGCAGTACTTC	CASSPRLAGGEDSYEQYF